Included here is one T cell receptor (beta chain) sequence, with context. What it recognizes is unknown. The data were taken from a study of cytomegalovirus exposure and HLA in healthy donors. General observations from the study: With DRB1 most and HLA-C fewest, TCR association rates differed between HLA loci in a later analysis. In an earlier analysis, most TCR beta V segments were productive about 90% or about 30% of the time.

Researchers ran the PCR with 60 Vbeta and 13 Jbeta primers. TCRdb's table, derived via immunoSEQ multiplex PCR, lists solely in-frame clones and lacks some. In the table there are over 150,000 clones, roughly four fifths of which are singletons. The CDR3 is 15 residues long. Germline V lookup: CDR1 LGHNA, CDR2 YSLEER. The J segment lost 4 bases and the V segment lost 2 bases, leaving 3 bases of the junction unmatched. The sequencing sample was made of PBMCs. The rearrangement uses TRBV4-3 and TRBJ2-1; TRBD1 matches at 9 bases. This TCR was sampled from a man in his fifties or sixties in good health and CMV-seropositive. In DNA, the CDR3 is TGCGCCAGCAGCCAAAACGGACAGGGGTACAATGAGCAGTTCTTC. Translating it yields CASSQNGQGYNEQFF.